This T cell receptor beta chain was obtained from a study of technical replicates of blood from a handful of donors. Germline assignment: CDR1 SNHLY and CDR2 FYNNEI. V lost 6 bases to trimming and J lost 4 bases; unmatched junction nucleotides: 6. The CDR3 extends over 14 amino acids. Assay used: immunoSEQ multiplex PCR; TCRdb lists only in-frame clones, some missing. This sample yields around 98,000 clones, of which more than 90% are seen a single time; less than 0.25% belongs to the top ten. The chain recombines TRBV2 with TRBJ1-5; 7 bases fit TRBD1. This sequence originates from a human donor in good health. The specimen was T cells isolated from PBMCs. The CDR3 spells CASSGGTENQPQHF. CDR3 in DNA: TGTGCCAGCAGCGGAGGGACAGAGAATCAGCCCCAGCATTTT.